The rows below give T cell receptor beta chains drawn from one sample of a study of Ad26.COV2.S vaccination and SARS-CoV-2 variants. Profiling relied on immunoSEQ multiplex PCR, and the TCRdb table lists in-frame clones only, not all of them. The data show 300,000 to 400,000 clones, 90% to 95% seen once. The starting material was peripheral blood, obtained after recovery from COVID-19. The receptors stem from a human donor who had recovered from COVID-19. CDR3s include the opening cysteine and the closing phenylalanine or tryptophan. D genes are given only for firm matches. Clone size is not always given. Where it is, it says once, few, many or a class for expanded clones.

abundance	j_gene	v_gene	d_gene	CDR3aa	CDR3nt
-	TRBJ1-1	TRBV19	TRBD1	CASSIGRPGGTEAFF	TGTGCCAGTAGTATAGGGAGGCCAGGGGGGACTGAAGCTTTCTTT
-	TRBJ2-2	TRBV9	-	CASSVVAVAGELFF	TGTGCCAGCAGCGTAGTGGCAGTGGCCGGGGAGCTGTTTTTT
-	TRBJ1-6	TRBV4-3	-	CASSQRDISYNSPLHF	TGCGCCAGCAGCCAACGCGACATCTCCTATAATTCACCCCTCCACTTT
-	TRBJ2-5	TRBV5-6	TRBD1	CASSLAGTGLEYQETQYF	TGTGCCAGCAGCTTGGCCGGGACAGGGCTTGAGTACCAAGAGACCCAGTACTTC
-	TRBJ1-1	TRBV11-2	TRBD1	CASSLGHIGQGTEAFF	TGTGCCAGCAGCTTAGGTCATATTGGACAGGGGACTGAAGCTTTCTTT
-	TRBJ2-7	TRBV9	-	CASSHRDNSYEQYF	TGTGCCAGCAGCCACCGGGACAACTCCTACGAGCAGTACTTC
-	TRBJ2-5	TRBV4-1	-	CASSQALKPGTQYF	TGCGCCAGCAGCCAAGCCTTAAAGCCCGGGACCCAGTACTTC
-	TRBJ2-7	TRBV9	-	CASSPTGARDEQYF	TGTGCCAGCAGCCCCACGGGGGCGCGAGACGAGCAGTACTTC
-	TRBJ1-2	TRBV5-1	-	CASSLEPVDYGYTF	TGCGCCAGCAGCTTGGAGCCGGTTGATTATGGCTACACCTTC
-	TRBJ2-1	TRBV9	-	CASSVGLYDSSYNEQFF	TGTGCCAGCAGCGTGGGACTTTATGACAGCTCCTACAATGAGCAGTTCTTC
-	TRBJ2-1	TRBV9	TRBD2	CASSDAGGPYNEQFF	TGTGCCAGCAGCGACGCGGGGGGGCCCTACAATGAGCAGTTCTTC
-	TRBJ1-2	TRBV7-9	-	CASSTHGRSSYTF	TGTGCCAGCAGCACTCACGGACGGTCTAGCTACACCTTC
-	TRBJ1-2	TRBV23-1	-	CASSQVGALGYGYTF	TGCGCCAGCAGTCAAGTAGGCGCCCTCGGGTATGGCTACACCTTC
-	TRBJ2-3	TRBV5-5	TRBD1	CASSSGTASTDTQYF	TGTGCCAGCAGCTCCGGGACAGCTAGCACAGATACGCAGTATTTT
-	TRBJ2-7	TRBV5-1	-	CASSLVRGGGLSSYEQYF	TGCGCCAGCAGCTTGGTAAGGGGAGGGGGCTTAAGCTCCTACGAGCAGTACTTC
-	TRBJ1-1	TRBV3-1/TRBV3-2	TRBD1	CASSLGQGNTEAFF	TGTGCCAGCAGCCTGGGACAGGGGAACACTGAAGCTTTCTTT
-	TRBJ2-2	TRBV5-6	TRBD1	CASIRDRGTGELFF	TGTGCCAGCATCCGGGACAGAGGGACCGGGGAGCTGTTTTTT
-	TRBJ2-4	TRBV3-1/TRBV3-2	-	CASSQEWQKNIQYF	TGTGCCAGCAGCCAAGAGTGGCAAAAAAACATTCAGTACTTC
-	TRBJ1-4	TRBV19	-	CASSGEKLFF	TGTGCCAGCTCCGGTGAAAAACTGTTTTTT
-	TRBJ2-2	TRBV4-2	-	CASSTFSGELFF	TGTGCCAGCAGCACTTTCTCCGGGGAGCTGTTTTTT
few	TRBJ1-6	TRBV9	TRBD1	CASSHEGQGTPNSPLHF	TGTGCCAGCAGCCACGAGGGACAGGGGACCCCCAATTCACCCCTCCACTTT
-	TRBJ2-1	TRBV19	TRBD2	CASKSGGDYEQFF	TGTGCCAGTAAGAGCGGGGGGGACTATGAGCAGTTCTTC
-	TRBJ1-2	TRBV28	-	CASSQEISGYGYTF	TGTGCCAGCAGCCAGGAAATTTCGGGCTATGGCTACACCTTC
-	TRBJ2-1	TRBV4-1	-	CASSQERGSLGEQFF	TGCGCCAGCAGCCAAGAGAGGGGGAGCCTTGGTGAGCAGTTCTTC
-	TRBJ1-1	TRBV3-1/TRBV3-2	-	CASSQRPSGEAFF	TGTGCCAGCAGCCAGCGTCCCTCCGGAGAAGCTTTCTTT
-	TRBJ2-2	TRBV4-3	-	CASSQGDSGLFF	TGCGCCAGCAGCCAAGGTGACTCCGGGCTGTTTTTT
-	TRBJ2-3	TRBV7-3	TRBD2	CASSPGTSGSTDTQYF	TGTGCCAGCAGCCCGGGGACTAGCGGGTCCACAGATACGCAGTATTTT
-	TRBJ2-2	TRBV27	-	CASSPGGGAGDTGELFF	TGTGCCAGCAGTCCCGGGGGCGGGGCGGGGGACACCGGGGAGCTGTTTTTT
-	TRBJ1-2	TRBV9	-	CASSGGSNYGYTF	TGTGCCAGCAGCGGAGGGAGTAACTATGGCTACACCTTC
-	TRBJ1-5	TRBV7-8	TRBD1	CASSSGTGRLPQPQHF	TGTGCCAGCAGCTCGGGGACAGGGAGGCTTCCTCAGCCCCAGCATTTT
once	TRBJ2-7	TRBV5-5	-	CASSGGRLPGAGEQYF	TGTGCCAGCAGCGGGGGGCGCCTTCCGGGGGCGGGCGAGCAGTACTTC
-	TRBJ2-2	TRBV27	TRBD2	CASSLTSGSLRSGELFF	TGTGCCAGCAGTTTGACTAGCGGGTCTTTACGCAGCGGGGAGCTGTTTTTT
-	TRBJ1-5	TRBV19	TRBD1	CASRGGLTGVTSNQPQHF	TGTGCCAGTAGGGGAGGATTGACAGGGGTAACAAGCAATCAGCCCCAGCATTTT
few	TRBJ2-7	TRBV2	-	CASTRGTWNAEQYF	TGTGCCAGCACTCGGGGGACATGGAATGCCGAGCAGTACTTC
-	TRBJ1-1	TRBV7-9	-	CASSLRPNTEAFF	TGTGCCAGCAGCTTAAGGCCGAACACTGAAGCTTTCTTT
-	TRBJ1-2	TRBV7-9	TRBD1	CASSSSDRGGYGYTF	TGTGCCAGCAGCTCAAGTGACAGGGGGGGCTATGGCTACACCTTC
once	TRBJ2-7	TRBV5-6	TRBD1	CASSLVAGTGAYEQYF	TGTGCCAGCAGCTTGGTGGCCGGGACAGGGGCCTACGAGCAGTACTTC
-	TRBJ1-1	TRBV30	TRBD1	CAPGGDIEAFF	TGTGCCCCAGGGGGGGATATTGAAGCTTTCTTT
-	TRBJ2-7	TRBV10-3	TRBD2	CAIRASGAPYEQYF	TGTGCCATCAGGGCAAGCGGGGCCCCCTACGAGCAGTACTTC